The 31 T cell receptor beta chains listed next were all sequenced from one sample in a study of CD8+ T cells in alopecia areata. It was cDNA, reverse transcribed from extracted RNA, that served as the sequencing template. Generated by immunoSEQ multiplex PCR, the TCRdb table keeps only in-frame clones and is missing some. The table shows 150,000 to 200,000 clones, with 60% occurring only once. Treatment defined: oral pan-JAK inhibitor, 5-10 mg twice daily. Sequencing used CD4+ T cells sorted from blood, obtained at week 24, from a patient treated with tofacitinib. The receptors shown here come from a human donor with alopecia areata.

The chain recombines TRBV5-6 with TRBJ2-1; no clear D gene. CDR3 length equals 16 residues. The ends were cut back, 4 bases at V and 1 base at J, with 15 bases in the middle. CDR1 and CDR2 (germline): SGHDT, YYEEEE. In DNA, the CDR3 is TGTGCCAGCAGCGGCAAGGACCTCCAATCCTACAATGAGCAGTTCTTC. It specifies CASSGKDLQSYNEQFF.

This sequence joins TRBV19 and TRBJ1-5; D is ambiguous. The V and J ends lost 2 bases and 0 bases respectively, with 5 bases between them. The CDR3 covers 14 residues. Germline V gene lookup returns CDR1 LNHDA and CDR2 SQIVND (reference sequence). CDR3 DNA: TGTGCCAGTAGTATACAGGATAGCAATCAGCCCCAGCATTTT. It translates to CASSIQDSNQPQHF.

The CDR3 bases are TGCGCCAGCAGCGATCCGGGACAGTCTAATGAAAAACTGTTTTTT. Its translation: CASSDPGQSNEKLFF. The chain joins TRBV5-1 to TRBJ1-4; 7 bases align to TRBD1. V lost 4 bases and J lost 3; bases outside the gene matches: 6. Germline assignment: CDR1 SGHRS and CDR2 YFSETQ. CDR3 length: 15 residues.

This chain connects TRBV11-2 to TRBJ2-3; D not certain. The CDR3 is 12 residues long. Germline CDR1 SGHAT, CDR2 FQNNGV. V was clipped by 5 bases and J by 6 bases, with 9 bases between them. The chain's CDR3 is CASSLSMDTQYF. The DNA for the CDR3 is TGTGCCAGCAGCCTCTCGATGGATACGCAGTATTTT. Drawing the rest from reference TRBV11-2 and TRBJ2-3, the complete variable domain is EAGVAQSPRYKIIEKRQSVAFWCNPISGHATLYWYQQILGQGPKLLIQFQNNGVVDDSQLPKDRFSAERLKGVDSTLKIQPAKLEDSAVYLCASSLSMDTQYFGPGTRLTVL.

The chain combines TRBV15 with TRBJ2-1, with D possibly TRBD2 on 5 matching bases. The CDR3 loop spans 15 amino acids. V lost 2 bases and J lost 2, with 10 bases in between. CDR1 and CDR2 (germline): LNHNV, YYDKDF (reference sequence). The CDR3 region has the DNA TGTGCCACCAGCAGACAGGACTCGACCTACAATGAGCAGTTCTTC. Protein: CATSRQDSTYNEQFF.

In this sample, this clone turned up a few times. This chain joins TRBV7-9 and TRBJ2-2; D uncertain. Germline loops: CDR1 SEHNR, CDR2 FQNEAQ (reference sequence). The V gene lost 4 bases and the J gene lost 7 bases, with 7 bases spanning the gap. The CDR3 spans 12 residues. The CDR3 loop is CASSSVDGELFF. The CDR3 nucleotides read TGTGCCAGCAGCTCGGTAGACGGGGAGCTGTTTTTT.

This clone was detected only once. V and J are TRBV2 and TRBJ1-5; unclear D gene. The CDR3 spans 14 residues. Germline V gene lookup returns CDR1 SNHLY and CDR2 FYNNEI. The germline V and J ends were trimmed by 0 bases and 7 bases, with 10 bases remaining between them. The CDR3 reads CASSEAVAGQPQHF. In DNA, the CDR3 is TGTGCCAGCAGTGAAGCAGTGGCGGGGCAGCCCCAGCATTTT.

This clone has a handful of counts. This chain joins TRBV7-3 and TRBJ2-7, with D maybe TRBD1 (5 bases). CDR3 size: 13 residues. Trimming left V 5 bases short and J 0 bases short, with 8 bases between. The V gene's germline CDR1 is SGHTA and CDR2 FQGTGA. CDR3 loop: CASSPDISYEQYF. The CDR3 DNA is TGTGCCAGCAGCCCGGACATCTCCTACGAGCAGTACTTC.

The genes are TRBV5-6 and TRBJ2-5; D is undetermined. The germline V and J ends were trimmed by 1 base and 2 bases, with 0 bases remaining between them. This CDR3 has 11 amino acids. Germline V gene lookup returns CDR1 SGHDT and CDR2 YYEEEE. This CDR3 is CASSLQETQYF. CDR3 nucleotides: TGTGCCAGCAGCTTGCAAGAGACCCAGTACTTC.

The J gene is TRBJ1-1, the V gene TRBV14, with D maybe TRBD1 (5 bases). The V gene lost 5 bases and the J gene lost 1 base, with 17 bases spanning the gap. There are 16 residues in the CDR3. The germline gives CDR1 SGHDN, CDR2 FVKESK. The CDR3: CASSAGRGLGNTEAFF. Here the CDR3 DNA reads TGTGCCAGCAGCGCGGGCCGGGGGTTAGGGAACACTGAAGCTTTCTTT. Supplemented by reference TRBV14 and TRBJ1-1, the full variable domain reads EAGVTQFPSHSVIEKGQTVTLRCDPISGHDNLYWYRRVMGKEIKFLLHFVKESKQDESGMPNNRFLAERTGGTYSTLKVQPAELEDSGVYFCASSAGRGLGNTEAFFGQGTRLTVV.

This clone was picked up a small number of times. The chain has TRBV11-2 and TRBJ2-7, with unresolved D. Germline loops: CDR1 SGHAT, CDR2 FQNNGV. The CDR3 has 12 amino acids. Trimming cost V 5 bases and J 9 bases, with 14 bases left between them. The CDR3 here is CASSPQFPVQYF. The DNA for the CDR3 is TGTGCCAGCAGCCCACAGTTCCCGGTGCAGTACTTC. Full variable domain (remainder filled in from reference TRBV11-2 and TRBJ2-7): EAGVAQSPRYKIIEKRQSVAFWCNPISGHATLYWYQQILGQGPKLLIQFQNNGVVDDSQLPKDRFSAERLKGVDSTLKIQPAKLEDSAVYLCASSPQFPVQYFGPGTRLTVT.

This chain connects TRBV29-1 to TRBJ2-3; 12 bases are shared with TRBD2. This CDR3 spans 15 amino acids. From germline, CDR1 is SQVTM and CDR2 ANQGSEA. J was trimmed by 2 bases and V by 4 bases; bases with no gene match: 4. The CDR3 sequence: CSVAGLAGTTDTQYF. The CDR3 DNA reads TGCAGCGTTGCTGGACTAGCGGGGACCACAGATACGCAGTATTTT.

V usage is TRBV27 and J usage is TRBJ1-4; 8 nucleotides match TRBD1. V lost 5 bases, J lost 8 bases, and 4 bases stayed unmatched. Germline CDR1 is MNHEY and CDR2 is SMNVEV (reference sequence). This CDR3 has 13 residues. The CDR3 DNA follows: TGTGCCAGCAGTCGGACAGGGTGGGAAAAACTGTTTTTT. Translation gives CASSRTGWEKLFF. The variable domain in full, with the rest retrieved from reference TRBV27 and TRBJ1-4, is EAQVTQNPRYLITVTGKKLTVTCSQNMNHEYMSWYRQDPGLGLRQIYYSMNVEVTDKGDVPEGYKVSRKEKRNFPLILESPSPNQTSLYFCASSRTGWEKLFFGSGTQLSVL.

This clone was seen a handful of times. The DNA of the CDR3 is TGTGCCAGCAGCTTGGGAGGGAATGTTGGAAAACTGTTTTTT. Translated, it gives CASSLGGNVGKLFF. The rearrangement joins TRBV5-6 to TRBJ1-4; no clear D gene. V was clipped by 0 bases and J by 10 bases, with 13 bases between them. CDR1 is SGHDT, CDR2 YYEEEE, per germline. The CDR3 totals 14 residues.

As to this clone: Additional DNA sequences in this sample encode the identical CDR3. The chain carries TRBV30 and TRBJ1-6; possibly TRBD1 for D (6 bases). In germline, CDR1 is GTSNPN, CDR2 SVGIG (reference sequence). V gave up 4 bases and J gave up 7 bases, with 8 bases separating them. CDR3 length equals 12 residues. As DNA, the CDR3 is TGTGCCTGGAACAGGGACAATTCACCCCTCCACTTT. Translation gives CAWNRDNSPLHF.

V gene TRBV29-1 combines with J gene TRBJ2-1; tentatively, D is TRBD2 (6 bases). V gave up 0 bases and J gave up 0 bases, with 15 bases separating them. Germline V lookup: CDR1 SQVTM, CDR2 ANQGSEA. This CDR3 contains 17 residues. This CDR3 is CSVEDRGMTSSYNEQFF. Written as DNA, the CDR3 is TGCAGCGTTGAAGATCGCGGGATGACGAGCTCCTACAATGAGCAGTTCTTC.

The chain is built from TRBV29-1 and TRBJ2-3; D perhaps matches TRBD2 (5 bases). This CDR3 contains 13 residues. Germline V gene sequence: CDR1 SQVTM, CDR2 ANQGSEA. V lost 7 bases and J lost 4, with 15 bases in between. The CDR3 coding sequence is TGCAGCGCCCGAGGACTGTATTCAGATACGCAGTATTTT. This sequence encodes CSARGLYSDTQYF.

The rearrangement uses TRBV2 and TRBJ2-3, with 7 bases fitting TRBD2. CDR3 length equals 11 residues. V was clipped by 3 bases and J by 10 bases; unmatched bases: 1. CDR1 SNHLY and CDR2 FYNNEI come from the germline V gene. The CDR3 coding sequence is TGTGCCAGCAGTGATAGCGGGTCGCAGTATTTT. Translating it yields CASSDSGSQYF.

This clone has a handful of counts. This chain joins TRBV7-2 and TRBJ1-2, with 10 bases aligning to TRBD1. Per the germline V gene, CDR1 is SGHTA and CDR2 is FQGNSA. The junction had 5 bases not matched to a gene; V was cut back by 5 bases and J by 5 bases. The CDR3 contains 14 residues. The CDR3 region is CASSRGTGDYGYTF. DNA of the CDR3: TGTGCCAGCAGCCGAGGGACAGGGGATTATGGCTACACCTTC.

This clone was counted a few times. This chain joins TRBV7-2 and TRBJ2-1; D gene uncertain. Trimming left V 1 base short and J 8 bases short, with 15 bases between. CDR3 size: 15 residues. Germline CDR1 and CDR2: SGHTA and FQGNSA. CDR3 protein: CASSLEALPGYEQFF. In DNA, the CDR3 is TGTGCCAGCAGCTTAGAGGCCCTCCCTGGGTATGAGCAGTTCTTC.

The CDR3 bases are TGTGCCAGCAGCTTATCGGGGGACAACTCCTACGAGCAGTACTTC. Translating it yields CASSLSGDNSYEQYF. J is TRBJ2-7 and V is TRBV7-8; D possibly matches TRBD1 or TRBD2 (6 bases each). Trimming left V 2 bases short and J 0 bases short, with 11 bases between. This CDR3 has 15 amino acids. Germline V gene lookup returns CDR1 SGHVS and CDR2 FQNEAQ. Full variable domain (remainder filled in from reference TRBV7-8 and TRBJ2-7): GAGVSQSPRYKVAKRGQDVALRCDPISGHVSLFWYQQALGQGPEFLTYFQNEAQLDKSGLPSDRFFAERPEGSVSTLKIQRTQQEDSAVYLCASSLSGDNSYEQYFGPGTRLTVT.

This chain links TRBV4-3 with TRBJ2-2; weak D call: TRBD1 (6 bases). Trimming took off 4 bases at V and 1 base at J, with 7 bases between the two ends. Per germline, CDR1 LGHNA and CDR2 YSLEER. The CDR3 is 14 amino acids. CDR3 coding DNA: TGCGCCAGCAGCCGGGGACAGAACACCGGGGAGCTGTTTTTT. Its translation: CASSRGQNTGELFF.

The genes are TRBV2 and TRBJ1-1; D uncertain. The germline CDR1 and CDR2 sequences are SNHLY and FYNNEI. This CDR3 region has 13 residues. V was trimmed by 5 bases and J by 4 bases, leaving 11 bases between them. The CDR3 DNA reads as TGTGCCAGCAGTCTATACTTCTCCACTGAAGCTTTCTTT. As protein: CASSLYFSTEAFF.

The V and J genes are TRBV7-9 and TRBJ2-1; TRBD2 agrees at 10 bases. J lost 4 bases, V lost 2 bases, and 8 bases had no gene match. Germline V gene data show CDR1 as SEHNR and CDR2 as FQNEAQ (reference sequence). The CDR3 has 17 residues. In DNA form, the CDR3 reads TGTGCCAGCAGCTTATCCGTAAGCGGGGGGGTTTACAATGAGCAGTTCTTC. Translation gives CASSLSVSGGVYNEQFF.

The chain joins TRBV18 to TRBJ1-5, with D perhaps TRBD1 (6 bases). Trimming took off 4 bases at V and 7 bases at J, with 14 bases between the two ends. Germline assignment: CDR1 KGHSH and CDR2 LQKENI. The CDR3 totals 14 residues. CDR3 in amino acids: CASSLGQSPQPQHF. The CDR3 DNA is TGTGCCAGCTCACTCGGACAGTCACCCCAGCCCCAGCATTTT.

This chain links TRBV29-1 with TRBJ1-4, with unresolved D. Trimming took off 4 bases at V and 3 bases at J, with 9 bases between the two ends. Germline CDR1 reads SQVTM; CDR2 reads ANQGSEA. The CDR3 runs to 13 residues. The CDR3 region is CSVGRAPNEKLFF. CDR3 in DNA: TGCAGCGTTGGGCGAGCCCCTAATGAAAAACTGTTTTTT. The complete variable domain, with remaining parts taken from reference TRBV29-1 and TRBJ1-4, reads SAVISQKPSRDICQRGTSLTIQCQVDSQVTMMFWYRQQPGQSLTLIATANQGSEATYESGFVIDKFPISRPNLTFSTLTVSNMSPEDSSIYLCSVGRAPNEKLFFGSGTQLSVL.

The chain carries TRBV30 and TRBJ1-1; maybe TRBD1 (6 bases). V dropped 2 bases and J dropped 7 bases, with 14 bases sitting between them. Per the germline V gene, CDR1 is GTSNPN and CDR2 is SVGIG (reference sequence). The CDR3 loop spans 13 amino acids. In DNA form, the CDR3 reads TGTGCCTGGAGTCCAGACAGGTTCAGTGAAGCTTTCTTT. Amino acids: CAWSPDRFSEAFF.

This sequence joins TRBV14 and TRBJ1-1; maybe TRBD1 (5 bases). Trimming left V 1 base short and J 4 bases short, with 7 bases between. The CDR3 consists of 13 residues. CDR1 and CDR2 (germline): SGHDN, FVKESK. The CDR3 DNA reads TGTGCCAGCAGCCAAGTAGGGGTCACTGAAGCTTTCTTT. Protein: CASSQVGVTEAFF.

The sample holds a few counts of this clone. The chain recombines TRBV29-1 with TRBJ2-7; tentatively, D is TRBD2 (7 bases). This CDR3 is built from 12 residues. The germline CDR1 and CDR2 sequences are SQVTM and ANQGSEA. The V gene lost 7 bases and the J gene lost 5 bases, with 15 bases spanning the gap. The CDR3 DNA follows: TGCAGCGCCCGAGGGGGGGACCACGAGCAGTACTTC. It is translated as CSARGGDHEQYF.

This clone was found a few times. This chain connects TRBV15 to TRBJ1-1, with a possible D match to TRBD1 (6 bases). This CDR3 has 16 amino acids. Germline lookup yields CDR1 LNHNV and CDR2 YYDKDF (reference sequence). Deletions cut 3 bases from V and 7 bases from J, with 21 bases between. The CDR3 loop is CATSSSSGADGGEAFF. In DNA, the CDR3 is TGTGCCACCAGCAGTTCTTCAGGGGCCGACGGGGGTGAAGCTTTCTTT.

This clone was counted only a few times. CDR3 nucleotide sequence: TGCAGCACAACGGACGAGGAGCGGGGGGGTACCGGGGAGCTGTTTTTT. As protein: CSTTDEERGGTGELFF. The chain employs TRBV29-1 and TRBJ2-2; TRBD2 aligns across 10 bases. J was trimmed by 5 bases and V by 8 bases; bases with no gene match: 14. This CDR3 is built from 16 residues. Germline assignment: CDR1 SQVTM and CDR2 ANQGSEA.